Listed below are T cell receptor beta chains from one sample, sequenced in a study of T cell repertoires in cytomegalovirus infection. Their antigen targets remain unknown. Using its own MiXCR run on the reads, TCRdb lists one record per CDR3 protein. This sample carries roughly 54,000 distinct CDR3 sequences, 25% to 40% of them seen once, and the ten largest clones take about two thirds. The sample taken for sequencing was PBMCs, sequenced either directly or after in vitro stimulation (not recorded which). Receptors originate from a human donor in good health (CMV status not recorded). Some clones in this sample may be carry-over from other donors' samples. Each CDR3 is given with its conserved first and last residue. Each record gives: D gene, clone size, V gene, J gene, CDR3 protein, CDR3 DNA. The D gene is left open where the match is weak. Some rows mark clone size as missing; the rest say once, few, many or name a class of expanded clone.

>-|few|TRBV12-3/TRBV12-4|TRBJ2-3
CASRLRQGGPDTQYF
TGTGCCAGCAGACTTCGACAGGGAGGGCCAGATACGCAGTATTTT
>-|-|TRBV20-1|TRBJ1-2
CSAQARGGGYGYTF
TGCAGTGCTCAGGCTCGGGGGGGGGGATATGGCTACACCTTC
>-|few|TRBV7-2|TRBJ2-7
CASSLGTWAYEQYF
TGTGCCAGCAGCTTAGGGACTTGGGCCTACGAGCAGTACTTC
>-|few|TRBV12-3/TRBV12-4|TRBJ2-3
CASSLGSTDTQYF
TGTGCCAGCAGTTTGGGCAGCACAGATACGCAGTATTTT
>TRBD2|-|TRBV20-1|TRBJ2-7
CSAREPGTSGYPYEQYF
TGCAGTGCTAGAGAGCCCGGGACTAGCGGATACCCCTACGAGCAGTACTTC
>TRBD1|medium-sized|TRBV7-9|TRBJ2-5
CASSWTGLETQYF
TGTGCCAGCAGCTGGACAGGGTTGGAGACCCAGTACTTC
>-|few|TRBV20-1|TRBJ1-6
CSARNRPGTQHSPLHF
TGCAGTGCTCGCAACCGACCCGGGACACAACATTCACCCCTCCACTTT
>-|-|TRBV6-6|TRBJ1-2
CASAQANYGYTF
TGTGCCAGCGCTCAAGCTAACTATGGCTACACCTTC
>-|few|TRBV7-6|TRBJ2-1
CASSWSSYNEQFF
TGTGCCAGCAGTTGGAGCTCCTACAATGAGCAGTTCTTC
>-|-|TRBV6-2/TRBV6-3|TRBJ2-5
CASSYVRWTQYF
TGTGCCAGCAGTTATGTGAGGTGGACCCAGTACTTC
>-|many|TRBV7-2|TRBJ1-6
CASSLAVQDRNSPLHF
TGTGCCAGCAGCTTAGCAGTGCAGGATCGTAATTCACCCCTCCACTTT
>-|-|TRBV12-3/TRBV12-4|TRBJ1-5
CASSPLGGNQPQHF
TGTGCCAGCAGCCCCCTCGGGGGAAATCAGCCCCAGCATTTT
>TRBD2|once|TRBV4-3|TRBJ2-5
CASSQDLQTGGETQYF
TGCGCCAGCAGTCAAGATCTGCAGACGGGAGGAGAGACCCAGTACTTC
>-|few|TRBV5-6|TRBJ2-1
CASSLVRGDEQFF
TGTGCCAGCAGCTTGGTCCGAGGCGATGAGCAGTTCTTC
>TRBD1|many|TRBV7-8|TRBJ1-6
CASSLLTGLGSPLHF
TGTGCCAGCAGCCTACTGACAGGGCTAGGTTCACCCCTCCACTTT
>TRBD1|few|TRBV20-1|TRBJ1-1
CSARDQGVVNTEAFF
TGCAGTGCTAGAGATCAGGGGGTGGTTAACACTGAAGCTTTCTTT
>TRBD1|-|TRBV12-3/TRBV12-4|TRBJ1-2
CASSKFGTGRNYGYTF
TGTGCCAGCAGCAAATTCGGGACAGGGAGAAACTATGGCTACACCTTC
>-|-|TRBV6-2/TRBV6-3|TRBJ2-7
CASNRRRWVSYEQYF
TGTGCCAGCAATCGCCGACGGTGGGTATCCTACGAGCAGTACTTC
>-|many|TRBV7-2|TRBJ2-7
CASTPGPGYEQYF
TGTGCCAGCACCCCTGGCCCCGGCTACGAGCAGTACTTC
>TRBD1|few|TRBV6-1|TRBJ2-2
CASRPRTGLNTGELFF
TGTGCCAGCAGACCCAGGACAGGCCTTAACACCGGGGAGCTGTTTTTT
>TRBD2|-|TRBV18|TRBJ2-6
CASSPKAGLSGANVLTF
TGTGCCAGCTCACCGAAAGCGGGACTCTCTGGGGCCAACGTCCTGACTTTC
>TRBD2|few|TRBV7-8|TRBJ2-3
CASSHDETSGSTDTQYF
TGTGCCAGCAGCCATGATGAGACTAGCGGCAGCACAGATACGCAGTATTTT
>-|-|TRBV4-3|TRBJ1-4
CASSQERTNNEKLFF
TGCGCCAGCAGCCAAGAACGAACCAATAATGAAAAACTGTTTTTT
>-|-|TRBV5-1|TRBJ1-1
CASRYRNPNTEAFF
TGCGCCAGCAGATACAGGAACCCGAACACTGAAGCTTTCTTT
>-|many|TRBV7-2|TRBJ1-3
CASSSGQLLSSGNTIYF
TGTGCCAGCAGCTCAGGACAGTTGTTGAGTTCGGGAAACACCATATATTTT
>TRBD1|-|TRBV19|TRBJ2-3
CATSDRADTQYF
TGTGCCACTTCAGACAGGGCAGATACGCAGTATTTT
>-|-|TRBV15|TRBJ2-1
CATSSPQGGGNEQFF
TGTGCCACCAGCAGTCCCCAGGGAGGGGGCAATGAGCAGTTCTTC
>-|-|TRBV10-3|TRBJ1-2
CAITDPGQGNYGYTF
TGTGCCATCACCGACCCGGGCCAGGGCAACTATGGCTACACCTTC
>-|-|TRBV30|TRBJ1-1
CAWTTRWGVGNTEAFF
TGTGCCTGGACCACACGTTGGGGAGTGGGGAACACTGAAGCTTTCTTT
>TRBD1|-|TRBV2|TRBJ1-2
CAMQGAYGYTF
TGTGCCATGCAGGGGGCCTATGGCTACACCTTC
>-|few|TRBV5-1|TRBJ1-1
CASSTGTVNTEAFF
TGCGCCAGCAGCACGGGGACGGTGAACACTGAAGCTTTCTTT
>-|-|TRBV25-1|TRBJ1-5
CASSSATGQPQHF
TGTGCCAGCAGTTCCGCTACCGGTCAGCCCCAGCATTTT
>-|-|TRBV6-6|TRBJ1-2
CASSEAGDGNYGYTF
TGTGCCAGCAGTGAGGCAGGCGACGGAAACTATGGCTACACCTTC
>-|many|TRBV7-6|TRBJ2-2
CASSFWATGELFF
TGTGCCAGCAGCTTCTGGGCCACCGGGGAGCTGTTTTTT
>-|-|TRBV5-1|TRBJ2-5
CASSPPAETQYF
TGCGCCAGCAGCCCTCCCGCAGAGACCCAGTACTTC
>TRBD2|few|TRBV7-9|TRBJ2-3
CASSLPRRLAGIVDTQYF
TGTGCCAGCAGCTTACCCCGGAGGCTAGCGGGGATCGTAGATACGCAGTATTTT
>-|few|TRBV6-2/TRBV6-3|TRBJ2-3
CASRLGDTQYF
TGTGCCAGCAGACTCGGAGATACGCAGTATTTT
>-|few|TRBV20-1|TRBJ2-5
CSAQGRENLRETQYF
TGCAGTGCCCAAGGCAGAGAGAATCTCAGGGAGACCCAGTACTTC
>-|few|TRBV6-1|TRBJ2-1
CASSESYNEQFF
TGTGCCAGCAGTGAATCCTACAATGAGCAGTTCTTC
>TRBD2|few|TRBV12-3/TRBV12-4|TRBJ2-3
CASRLTPGLVGSDTQYF
TGTGCCAGCAGGCTGACCCCGGGACTAGTAGGGTCAGATACGCAGTATTTT
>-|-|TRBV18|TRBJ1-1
CASSPVVQDEAFF
TGTGCCAGCTCACCTGTCGTGCAGGATGAAGCTTTCTTT
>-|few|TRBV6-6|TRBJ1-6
CASSLRDTSSYNSPLHF
TGTGCCAGCAGCCTCCGGGACACGAGCTCCTATAATTCACCCCTCCACTTT
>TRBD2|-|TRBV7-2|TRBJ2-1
CASSFPQANGRASSYNEQFF
TGTGCCAGCAGCTTCCCTCAGGCCAACGGGAGGGCTAGCTCCTACAATGAGCAGTTCTTC
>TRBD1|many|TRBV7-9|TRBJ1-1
CASSFTGVFTEAFF
TGTGCCAGCAGCTTTACAGGGGTATTCACTGAAGCTTTCTTT
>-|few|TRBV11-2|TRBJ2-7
CASGKILHEQYF
TGTGCCAGCGGGAAAATACTCCACGAGCAGTACTTC
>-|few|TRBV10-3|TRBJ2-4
CAISEAQGAKNIQYF
TGTGCCATCAGTGAGGCGCAGGGGGCCAAAAACATTCAGTACTTC
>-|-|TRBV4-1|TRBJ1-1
CASSQEPGYTEAFF
TGCGCCAGCAGCCAAGAACCGGGATACACTGAAGCTTTCTTT
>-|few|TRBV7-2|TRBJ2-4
CASSFLRDRGYDIQYF
TGTGCCAGCAGCTTTCTTAGGGACCGAGGTTATGACATTCAGTACTTC
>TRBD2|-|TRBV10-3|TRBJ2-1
CAIGSGNNEQFF
TGTGCCATCGGGAGCGGGAACAATGAGCAGTTCTTC
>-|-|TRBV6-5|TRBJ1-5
CASSFTGLGQPQHF
TGTGCCAGCAGTTTCACAGGGTTAGGTCAGCCCCAGCATTTT
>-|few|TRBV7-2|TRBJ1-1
CASSLVVVLGTEAFF
TGTGCCAGCAGCTTAGTCGTGGTATTGGGCACTGAAGCTTTCTTT
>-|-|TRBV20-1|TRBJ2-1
CSARDLARHNEQFF
TGCAGTGCTAGAGATCTAGCTAGACACAATGAGCAGTTCTTC